The source of this TCR beta chain is a study of T cells in tuberculosis. Study summary: The T cells targeted glucose monomycolate, a mycobacterial lipid, via CD1B.

TCRdb keeps only in-frame clones here, not all; method: immunoSEQ multiplex PCR. The sample yields 80,000 to 100,000 clones, approximately 91% seen once. After thawing and overnight rest, PBMC were stained with GMM-loaded CD1B tetramer, viability dye and anti-CD3 for sorting. The CD1B tetramers carried C32 glucose monomycolate purified from Rhodococcus equi. CD14-expressing monocytes were removed from PBMC before cryopreservation and sorting. From each donor, roughly 100,000 tetramer-negative cells were sorted. The sequenced material came from CD1b-GMM tetramer-negative cells sorted from PBMCs. This TCR came from an adult woman with latent tuberculosis.

The CDR3 nucleotides are TGTGCCAGCAGACTCCGAGGAGAGACTGAAGCTTTCTTT. This encodes CASRLRGETEAFF. V gene TRBV11-2 combines with J gene TRBJ1-1; no definite D call. V gave up 6 bases and J gave up 5 bases, with 13 bases separating them. There are 13 residues in the CDR3. Germline-derived CDR1 and CDR2 are SGHAT and FQNNGV.